This T cell receptor beta chain was captured in a study of blood T cell repertoires in COVID-19. Study-level background: COVID-19 samples, acute and convalescent, were from the United States, Italy and Spain. From T cells, B-cell-depleted T cells, or PBMCs came the material, which was cDNA or gDNA.

This clone was seen just once. Per the original data handling: Quantification of nucleated cells was approximated via reference gene primer amplification. Here immunoSEQ multiplex PCR was the method, and the copy in TCRdb shows in-frame clones only, minus some. The D gene and trimming were derived from the DNA, and the V and J assignments and clone size from that table. This sample has under 150,000 clones, with 70% to 90% found just once. Sequencing input: peripheral blood. This clonotype was sampled from a woman in her 70s who had recovered from COVID-19.

CDR3 sequence: CASSYSGISNYGYTF. DNA of the CDR3: TGTGCCAGCAGTTACTCGGGCATTTCTAACTATGGCTACACCTTC. This chain joins TRBV6-5 and TRBJ1-2; D unresolved. Trimming left V 0 bases short and J 0 bases short, with 8 bases between. Germline loops: CDR1 MNHEY, CDR2 SVGAGI. The CDR3 is 15 residues long.